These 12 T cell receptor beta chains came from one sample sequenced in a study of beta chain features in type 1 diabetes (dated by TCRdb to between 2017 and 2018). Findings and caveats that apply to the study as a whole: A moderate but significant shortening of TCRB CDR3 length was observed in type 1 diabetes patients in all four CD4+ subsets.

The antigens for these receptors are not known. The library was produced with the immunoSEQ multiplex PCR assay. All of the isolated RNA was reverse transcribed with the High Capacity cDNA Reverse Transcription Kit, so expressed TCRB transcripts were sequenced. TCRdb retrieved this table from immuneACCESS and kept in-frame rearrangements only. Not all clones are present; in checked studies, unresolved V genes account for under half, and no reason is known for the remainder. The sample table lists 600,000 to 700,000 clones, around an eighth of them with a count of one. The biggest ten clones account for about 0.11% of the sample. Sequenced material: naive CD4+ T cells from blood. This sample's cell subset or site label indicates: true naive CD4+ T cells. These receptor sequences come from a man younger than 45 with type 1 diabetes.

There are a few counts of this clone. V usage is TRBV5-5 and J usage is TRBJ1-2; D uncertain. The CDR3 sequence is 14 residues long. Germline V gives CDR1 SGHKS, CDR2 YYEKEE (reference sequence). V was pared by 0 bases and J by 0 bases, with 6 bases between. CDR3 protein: CASSLGITNYGYTF. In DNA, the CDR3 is TGTGCCAGCAGCTTGGGGATAACTAACTATGGCTACACCTTC.

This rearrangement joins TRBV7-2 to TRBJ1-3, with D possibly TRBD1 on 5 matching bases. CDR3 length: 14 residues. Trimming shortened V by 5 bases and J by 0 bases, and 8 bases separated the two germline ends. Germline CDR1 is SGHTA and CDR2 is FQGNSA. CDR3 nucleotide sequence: TGTGCCAGCAGCCACAGGACCTCTGGAAACACCATATATTTT. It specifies CASSHRTSGNTIYF.

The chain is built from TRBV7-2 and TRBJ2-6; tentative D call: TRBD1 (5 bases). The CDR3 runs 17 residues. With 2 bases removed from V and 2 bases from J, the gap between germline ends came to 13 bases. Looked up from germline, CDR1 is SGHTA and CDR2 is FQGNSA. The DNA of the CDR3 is TGTGCCAGCAGCTTATCGCTGGGGCAGGCTGGGGCCAACGTCCTGACTTTC. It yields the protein CASSLSLGQAGANVLTF.

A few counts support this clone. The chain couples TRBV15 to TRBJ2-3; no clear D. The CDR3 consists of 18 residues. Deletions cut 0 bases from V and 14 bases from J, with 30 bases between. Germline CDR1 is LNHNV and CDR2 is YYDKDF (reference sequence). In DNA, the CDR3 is TGTGCCACCAGCAGAGATCCAGTGGCAGGACCTAAAACAGTAGCTCTGTATTTT. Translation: CATSRDPVAGPKTVALYF.

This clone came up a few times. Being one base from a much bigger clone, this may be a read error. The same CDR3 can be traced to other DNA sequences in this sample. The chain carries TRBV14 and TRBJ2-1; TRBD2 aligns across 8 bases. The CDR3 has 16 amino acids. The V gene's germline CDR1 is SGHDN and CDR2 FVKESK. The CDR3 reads CASSLLSGTRGVEQFF. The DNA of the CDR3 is TGTGCCAGTAGCCTCTTATCCGGGACTAGAGGCGTTGAGCAGTTCTTC.

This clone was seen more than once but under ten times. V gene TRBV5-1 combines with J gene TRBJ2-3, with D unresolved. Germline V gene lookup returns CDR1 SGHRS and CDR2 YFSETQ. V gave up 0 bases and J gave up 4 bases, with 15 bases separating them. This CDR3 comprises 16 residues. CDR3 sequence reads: CASSLAEVGPADTQYF. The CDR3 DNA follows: TGCGCCAGCAGCTTGGCCGAGGTTGGGCCAGCAGATACGCAGTATTTT.

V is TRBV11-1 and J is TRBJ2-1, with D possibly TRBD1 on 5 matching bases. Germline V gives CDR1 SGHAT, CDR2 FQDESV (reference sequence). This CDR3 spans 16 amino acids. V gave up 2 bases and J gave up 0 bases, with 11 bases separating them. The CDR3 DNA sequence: TGTGCCAGCAGCTTATCGCCAGACAGCTCCTACAATGAGCAGTTCTTC. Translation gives CASSLSPDSSYNEQFF.

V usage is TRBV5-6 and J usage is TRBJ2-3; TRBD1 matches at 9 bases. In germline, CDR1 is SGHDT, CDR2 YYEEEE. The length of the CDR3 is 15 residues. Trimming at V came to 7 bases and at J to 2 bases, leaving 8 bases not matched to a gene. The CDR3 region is CASLYRDRVTDTQYF. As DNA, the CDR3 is TGTGCCAGCTTATATCGGGACAGGGTCACAGATACGCAGTATTTT.

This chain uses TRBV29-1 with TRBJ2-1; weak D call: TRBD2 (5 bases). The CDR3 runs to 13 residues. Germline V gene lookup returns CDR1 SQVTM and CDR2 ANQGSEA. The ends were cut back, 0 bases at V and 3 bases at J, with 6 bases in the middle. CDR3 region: CSVEDRGYNEQFF. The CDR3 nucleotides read TGCAGCGTTGAAGACCGGGGCTACAATGAGCAGTTCTTC.

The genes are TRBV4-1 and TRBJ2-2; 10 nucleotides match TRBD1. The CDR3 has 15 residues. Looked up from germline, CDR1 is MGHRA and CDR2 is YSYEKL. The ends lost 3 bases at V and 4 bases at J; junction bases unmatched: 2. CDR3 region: CASSQGQGSTGELFF. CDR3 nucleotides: TGCGCCAGCAGCCAGGGACAGGGGAGCACCGGGGAGCTGTTTTTT.

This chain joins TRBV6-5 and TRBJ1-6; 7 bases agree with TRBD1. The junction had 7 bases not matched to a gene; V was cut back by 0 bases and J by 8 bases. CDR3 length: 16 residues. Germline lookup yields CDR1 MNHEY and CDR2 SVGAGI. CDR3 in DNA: TGTGCCAGCAGTTACTCGATCGGACAGGCGTATTCACCCCTCCACTTT. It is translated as CASSYSIGQAYSPLHF.

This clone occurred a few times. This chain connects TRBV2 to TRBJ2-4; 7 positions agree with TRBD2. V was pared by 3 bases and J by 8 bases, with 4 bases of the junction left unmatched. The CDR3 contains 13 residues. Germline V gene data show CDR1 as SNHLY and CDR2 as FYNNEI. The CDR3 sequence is CASSDSGRDIQYF. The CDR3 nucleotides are TGTGCCAGCAGTGATTCAGGGAGGGACATTCAGTACTTC.